This TCR beta chain was obtained from a study of blood T cell repertoires in COVID-19. Across the whole study: The cDNA or gDNA used as material had been derived from T cells, B-cell-depleted T cells, or PBMCs.

Germline lookup yields CDR1 MGHDK and CDR2 SYGVNS. V was trimmed by 3 bases and J by 4 bases, leaving 15 bases between them. The length of the CDR3 is 15 residues. Under the authors' procedure: Amplification of reference gene primers provided the estimated nucleated cell counts. Produced via immunoSEQ multiplex PCR; TCRdb's table is partial and in-frame only. V and J calls and clone size are given by that table; D and trimming were obtained from the DNA. The repertoire includes around 40,000 clones, around 84% of them detected once, and roughly 13% sits in the top ten. This clone was counted only a few times.

The TCR sequence derives from a human donor in a cohort sampled during active COVID-19. This chain uses TRBV25-1 with TRBJ1-2, with D maybe TRBD1 (5 bases). The sequenced sample was peripheral blood. CDR3 amino acids: CASSDPQGGLYGYTF. In DNA, the CDR3 is TGTGCCAGCAGTGACCCCCAGGGAGGGCTCTATGGCTACACCTTC.